Below, 20 T cell receptor beta chains from the same sample are listed, as sequenced in a study of blood T cells in healthy people across ages. It was with a sample-barcoded 5' primer and a J-beta primer mix that a second PCR of about 7 to 12 cycles was run. Via MiXCR, TCRdb re-called the 5' RACE reads, giving one row per CDR3 protein. The table lists fewer than 1,000,000 distinct CDR3 sequences, 44% of them singletons. The sample taken for sequencing was blood. Receptors originate from a man aged 55 to 70 in good health.

This chain links TRBV3-1 with TRBJ1-4, with D possibly TRBD1 on 5 matching bases. Germline V CDR1 and CDR2: LGHDT, YNNKEL (reference sequence). Trimming took off 1 base at V and 1 base at J, with 10 bases between the two ends. The CDR3 loop spans 16 amino acids. The DNA of the CDR3 is TGTGCCAGCAGCCAAGGGGGGTCCCGAACTAATGAAAAACTGTTTTTT. Protein: CASSQGGSRTNEKLFF.

This clonotype was counted many times. This rearrangement joins TRBV5-1 to TRBJ2-3; D might be TRBD1 (6 bases). With 4 bases removed from V and 3 bases from J, the gap between germline ends came to 9 bases. This CDR3 has 13 amino acids. Germline loops: CDR1 SGHRS, CDR2 YFSETQ. The CDR3 DNA is TGCGCCAGCAGCGAAGGGGGAACAGATACGCAGTATTTT. The encoded protein is CASSEGGTDTQYF.

This sequence joins TRBV27 and TRBJ2-4; a possible D gene is TRBD2 (5 bases). The end of the DNA is better explained by TRBJ2-5, so the J call may be wrong. The germline gives CDR1 MNHEY, CDR2 SMNVEV (reference sequence). The CDR3 runs to 16 residues. The CDR3 DNA follows: TGTGCCAGCAGTTTAAAGCCTAGCCCTCTAAGGGAGACCCAGTACTTC. Its protein product is CASSLKPSPLRETQYF.

This clonotype was seen a handful of times. This CDR3 is CASSGADYEQYF. As DNA, the CDR3 is TGTGCCAGCAGTGGGGCGGACTACGAGCAGTACTTC. The V gene is TRBV2, the J gene TRBJ2-7; D is undetermined. Between the trimmed V and J ends, which lost 4 bases and 3 bases, there was a span of 7 bases. The CDR3 runs 12 residues. Germline V gene sequence: CDR1 SNHLY, CDR2 FYNNEI. Full variable domain (rest looked up from reference TRBV2 and TRBJ2-7): EPEVTQTPSHQVTQMGQEVILRCVPISNHLYFYWYRQILGQKVEFLVSFYNNEISEKSEIFDDQFSVERPDGSNFTLKIRSTKLEDSAMYFCASSGADYEQYFGPGTRLTVT.

This clonotype is a singleton in its sample. The J gene is TRBJ1-3, the V gene TRBV7-2, with D unresolved. Per the germline V gene, CDR1 is SGHTA and CDR2 is FQGNSA. This CDR3 comprises 14 residues. Trimming took 4 bases from V and 1 from J, leaving 8 bases between them. CDR3 protein: CASSSPKSGNTIYF. The CDR3 DNA reads as TGTGCCAGCAGCTCCCCGAAGTCTGGAAACACCATATATTTT. Using reference TRBV7-2 and TRBJ1-3 for the parts outside the CDR3, the full variable domain is GAGVSQSPSNKVTEKGKDVELRCDPISGHTALYWYRQSLGQGLEFLIYFQGNSAPDKSGLPSDRFSAERTGGSVSTLTIQRTQQEDSAVYLCASSSPKSGNTIYFGEGSWLTVV.

The chain joins TRBV6-2 or TRBV6-3 to TRBJ1-5, with D tentatively TRBD1 (6 bases). V gave up 5 bases and J gave up 6 bases, with 14 bases separating them. The CDR3 sequence is 14 residues long. Germline assignment: CDR1 MNHEY and CDR2 SVGEGT. The CDR3 DNA reads TGTGCCAGCAGTCCAGACAGGCGATCTCAGCCCCAGCATTTT. It is translated as CASSPDRRSQPQHF.

Worth noting for this clonotype: One junction end does not reproduce the germline sequence, and a read error may be involved. V is TRBV12-3 or TRBV12-4 and J is TRBJ1-2; TRBD1 agrees at 8 bases. CDR3 length: 14 amino acids. As DNA, the CDR3 is TGTGCCAACAGTTTTGGGACAGGCAACTATGGCTACACCTTC. The encoded protein is CANSFGTGNYGYTF.

This clonotype appeared a few times. The chain has TRBV7-2 and TRBJ1-1, with TRBD1 as a possible D gene (6 bases). CDR1 and CDR2 (germline): SGHTA, FQGNSA. V was pared by 2 bases and J by 3 bases, with 7 bases between. The CDR3 consists of 13 residues. CDR3 residues: CASSLRQDTEAFF. As DNA, the CDR3 is TGTGCCAGCAGCTTAAGACAGGACACTGAAGCTTTCTTT.

This clonotype was observed a handful of times. The rearrangement uses TRBV6-5 and TRBJ1-6, with 7 bases that match TRBD1. With V trimmed by 2 bases and J by 9 bases, 7 bases remained unmatched. The V gene's germline CDR1 is MNHEY and CDR2 SVGAGI. The CDR3 is made up of 15 amino acids. The CDR3 sequence: CASSYQGVSGSPLHF. The CDR3 region has the DNA TGTGCCAGCAGTTACCAGGGGGTGAGTGGTTCACCCCTCCACTTT.

This clonotype was seen a few times. The J gene is TRBJ2-7, the V gene TRBV11-2; D possibly matches TRBD1 or TRBD2 (5 bases each). Germline lookup yields CDR1 SGHAT and CDR2 FQNNGV. The V end lost 0 bases, the J end lost 3 bases, and 15 bases lay between the germline ends. The CDR3 sequence is 16 residues long. CDR3 amino acids: CASSLDRGIARYEQYF. The DNA of the CDR3 is TGTGCCAGCAGCTTAGATCGGGGCATAGCTCGCTACGAGCAGTACTTC.

The chain links TRBV20-1 to TRBJ2-7, with 8 bases lining up with TRBD1. The CDR3 has 15 residues. CDR1 is DFQATT, CDR2 SNEGSKA, per germline (reference sequence). Germline trimming cut 0 bases from V and 0 bases from J; bases unmatched to any gene: 4. CDR3 residues: CSARDPGQDSYEQYF. The CDR3 DNA follows: TGCAGTGCTAGAGATCCGGGACAGGACTCCTACGAGCAGTACTTC.

The CDR3 DNA is TGTGCCACGATGGGAGGGGCCAACGTCCTGACTTTC. It is translated as CATMGGANVLTF. This chain joins TRBV12-3 or TRBV12-4 and TRBJ2-6, with D unclear. This CDR3 has 12 residues. V dropped 10 bases and J dropped 4 bases, with 8 bases sitting between them.

Note on this clonotype: This sequence may be a read error, since a much larger clone differs from it by one base. The CDR3 DNA follows: TGTGCCAGCCAAAAAGGGACGATCGAAGAGACCCAGTACTTC. Its translation is CASQKGTIEETQYF. V is TRBV6-2 or TRBV6-3 and J is TRBJ2-7; the D gene could be TRBD1 or TRBD2 (5 bases each). The J call is doubtful: the DNA matches TRBJ2-5 better. CDR3 length equals 14 residues. Germline CDR1 reads MNHEY; CDR2 reads SVGEGT.

The chain joins TRBV20-1 to TRBJ2-5; D unclear. The CDR3 is 13 residues long. Trimming removed 1 base at V and 3 bases at J, with 9 bases between. In germline, CDR1 is DFQATT, CDR2 SNEGSKA (reference sequence). This CDR3 reads CSARVPFKETQYF. The CDR3 DNA sequence: TGCAGTGCTAGAGTCCCCTTCAAAGAGACCCAGTACTTC.

This clonotype was picked up many times. J is TRBJ2-7 and V is TRBV11-2; D is unclear. V lost 7 bases to trimming and J lost 3 bases, with 7 bases between them. Germline values: CDR1 SGHAT, CDR2 FQNNGV. The CDR3 loop spans 11 amino acids. CDR3 amino acids: CASTPGYEQYF. The CDR3 DNA sequence: TGTGCCAGCACTCCAGGCTACGAGCAGTACTTC.

V usage is TRBV5-1 and J usage is TRBJ1-2; 7 bases line up with TRBD1. The germline CDR1 and CDR2 sequences are SGHRS and YFSETQ. This CDR3 region has 13 residues. The J segment lost 4 bases and the V segment lost 4 bases, leaving 4 bases of the junction unmatched. This CDR3 reads CASSGGTAYGYTF. The CDR3 DNA is TGCGCCAGCAGCGGGGGGACAGCCTATGGCTACACCTTC.

This sequence joins TRBV20-1 and TRBJ2-4, with D unclear. V was shortened by 5 bases and J by 9 bases, with 11 bases between the two germline ends. The germline V gene has CDR1 DFQATT and CDR2 SNEGSKA (reference sequence). The CDR3 totals 11 residues. The CDR3, as DNA: TGCAGTGCTTCCGATCCGAGCATTCAGTACTTC. Translating gives CSASDPSIQYF.

The chain uses TRBV5-1 and TRBJ2-3; D is perhaps TRBD1 or TRBD2 (5 bases each). The CDR3 is 17 residues long. The germline V gene has CDR1 SGHRS and CDR2 YFSETQ. Trimming cost V 1 base and J 2 bases, with 17 bases left between them. The CDR3, as DNA: TGCGCCAGCAGCTTGATGGGGTCCGGGACCTCCACAGATACGCAGTATTTT. Translating gives CASSLMGSGTSTDTQYF.

As to this clonotype: A read error may be the cause here, since a much bigger clone is one base away. This chain uses TRBV12-3 or TRBV12-4 with TRBJ1-6; no reliable D call. The CDR3 length is 15 residues. As DNA, the CDR3 is TGTGCCAGCAGTTTCTTTAACTCCTATAATTCATCCCTCCACTTT. Protein product: CASSFFNSYNSSLHF.

This chain connects TRBV3-1 to TRBJ2-7; either TRBD1 or TRBD2 may supply D (5 bases each). CDR1 and CDR2 (germline): LGHDT, YNNKEL (reference sequence). The V end lost 4 bases, the J end lost 3 bases, and 16 bases lay between the germline ends. The CDR3 is 15 amino acids. Here the CDR3 reads CASSLIGDGYYEQYF. The CDR3 coding sequence is TGTGCCAGCAGCCTGATCGGGGACGGGTACTACGAGCAGTACTTC.